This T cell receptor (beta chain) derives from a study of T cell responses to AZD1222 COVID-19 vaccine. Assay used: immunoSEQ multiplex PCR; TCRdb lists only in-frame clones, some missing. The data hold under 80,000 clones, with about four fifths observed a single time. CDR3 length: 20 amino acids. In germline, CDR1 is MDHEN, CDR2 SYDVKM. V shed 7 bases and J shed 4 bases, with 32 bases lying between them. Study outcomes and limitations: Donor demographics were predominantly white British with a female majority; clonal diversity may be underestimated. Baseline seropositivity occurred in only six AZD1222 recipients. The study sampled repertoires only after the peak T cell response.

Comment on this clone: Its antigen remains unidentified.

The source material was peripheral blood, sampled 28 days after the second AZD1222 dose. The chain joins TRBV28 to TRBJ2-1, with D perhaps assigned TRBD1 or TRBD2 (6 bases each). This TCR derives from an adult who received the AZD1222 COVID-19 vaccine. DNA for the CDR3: TGTGCCAGCACCCCGACCCTGTTTCCGCCCGAGGGGGGCAAATACAATGAGCAGTTCTTC. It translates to CASTPTLFPPEGGKYNEQFF.